This T cell receptor (beta chain) was identified in a study of blood T cell repertoires in COVID-19. Study summary: Sample material is recorded as cDNA or gDNA derived from T cells, B-cell-depleted T cells, or PBMCs.

The length of the CDR3 is 16 residues. J was trimmed by 3 bases and V by 1 base; bases with no gene match: 2. Germline lookup yields CDR1 LNHDA and CDR2 SQIVND (reference sequence). Clones were sequenced by immunoSEQ multiplex PCR, and TCRdb holds only the in-frame ones, with some missing. The repertoire holds around 300,000 clones, with around 86% as singletons. This TCR was recovered from a man between 50 and 59 years old with acute or convalescent COVID-19. Sequencing was carried out using peripheral blood. The V and J genes are TRBV19 and TRBJ1-6; 8 positions agree with TRBD1. In nucleotides, the CDR3 is TGTGCCAGTAGTATAGGAGGGACAGGCTATAATTCACCCCTCCACTTT. Residues: CASSIGGTGYNSPLHF.